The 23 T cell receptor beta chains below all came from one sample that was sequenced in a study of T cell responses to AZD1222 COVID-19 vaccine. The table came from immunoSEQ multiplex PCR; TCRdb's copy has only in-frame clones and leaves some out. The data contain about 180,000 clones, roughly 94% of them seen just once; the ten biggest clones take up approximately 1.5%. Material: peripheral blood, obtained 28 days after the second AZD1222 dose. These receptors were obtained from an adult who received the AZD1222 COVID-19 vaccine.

The CDR3 is CSASPGQGNYGYTF. The CDR3 nucleotides are TGCAGCGCCTCCCCGGGACAGGGGAACTATGGCTACACCTTC. This chain uses TRBV29-1 with TRBJ1-2; 10 bases are shared with TRBD1. Losses at the gene ends were 7 bases for V and 2 bases for J; bases not matched to a gene: 7. Germline CDR1 SQVTM, CDR2 ANQGSEA. The CDR3 is 14 residues long.

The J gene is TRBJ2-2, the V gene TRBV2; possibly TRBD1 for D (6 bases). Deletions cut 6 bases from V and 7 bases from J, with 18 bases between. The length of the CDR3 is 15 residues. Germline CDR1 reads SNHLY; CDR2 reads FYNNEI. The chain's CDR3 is CASSLDRPSDGELFF. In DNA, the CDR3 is TGTGCCAGCAGCTTAGACAGGCCCTCGGACGGGGAGCTGTTTTTT.

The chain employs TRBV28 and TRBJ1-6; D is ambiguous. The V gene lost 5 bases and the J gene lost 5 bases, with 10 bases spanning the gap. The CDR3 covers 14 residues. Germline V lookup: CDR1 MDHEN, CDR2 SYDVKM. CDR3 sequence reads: CASSPPGNNSPLHF. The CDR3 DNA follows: TGTGCCAGCAGTCCCCCGGGCAATAATTCACCCCTCCACTTT.

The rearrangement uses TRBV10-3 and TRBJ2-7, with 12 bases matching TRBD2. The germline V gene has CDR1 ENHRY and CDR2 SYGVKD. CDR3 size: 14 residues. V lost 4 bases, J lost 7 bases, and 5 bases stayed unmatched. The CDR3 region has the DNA TGTGCCATCAGTGTGACTAGCGGGAGCGGGGAGCAGTACTTC. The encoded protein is CAISVTSGSGEQYF.

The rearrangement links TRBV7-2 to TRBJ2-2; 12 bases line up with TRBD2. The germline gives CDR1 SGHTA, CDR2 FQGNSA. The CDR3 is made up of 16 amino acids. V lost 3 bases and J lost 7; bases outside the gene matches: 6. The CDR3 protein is CASSLRLAGAGGELFF. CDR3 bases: TGTGCCAGCAGCTTGAGACTAGCGGGGGCAGGCGGGGAGCTGTTTTTT.

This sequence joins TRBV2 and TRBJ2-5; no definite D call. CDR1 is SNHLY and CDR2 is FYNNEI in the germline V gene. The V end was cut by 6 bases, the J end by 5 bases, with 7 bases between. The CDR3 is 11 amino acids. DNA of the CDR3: TGTGCCAGCAGGCTAGAGGAGACCCAGTACTTC. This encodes CASRLEETQYF.

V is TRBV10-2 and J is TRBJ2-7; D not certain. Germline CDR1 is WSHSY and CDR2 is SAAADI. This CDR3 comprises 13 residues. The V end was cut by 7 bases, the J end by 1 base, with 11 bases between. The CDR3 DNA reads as TGCGCCAGCATGGGTACGGCTTCCTACGAGCAGTACTTC. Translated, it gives CASMGTASYEQYF.

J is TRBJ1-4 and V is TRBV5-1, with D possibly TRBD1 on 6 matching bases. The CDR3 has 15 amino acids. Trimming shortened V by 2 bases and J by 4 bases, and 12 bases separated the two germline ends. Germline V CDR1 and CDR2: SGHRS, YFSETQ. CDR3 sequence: CASSLRTGNNEKLFF. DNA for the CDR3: TGCGCCAGCAGCTTACGTACAGGGAATAATGAAAAACTGTTTTTT. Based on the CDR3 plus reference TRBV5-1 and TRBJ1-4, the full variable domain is KAGVTQTPRYLIKTRGQQVTLSCSPISGHRSVSWYQQTPGQGLQFLFEYFSETQRNKGNFPGRFSGRQFSNSRSEMNVSTLELGDSALYLCASSLRTGNNEKLFFGSGTQLSVL.

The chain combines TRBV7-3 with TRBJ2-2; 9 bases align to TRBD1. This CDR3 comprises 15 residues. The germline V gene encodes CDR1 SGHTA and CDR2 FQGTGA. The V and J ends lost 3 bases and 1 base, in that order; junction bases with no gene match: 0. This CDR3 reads CASSLGQGNTGELFF. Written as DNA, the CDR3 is TGTGCCAGCAGCTTGGGACAGGGGAACACCGGGGAGCTGTTTTTT.

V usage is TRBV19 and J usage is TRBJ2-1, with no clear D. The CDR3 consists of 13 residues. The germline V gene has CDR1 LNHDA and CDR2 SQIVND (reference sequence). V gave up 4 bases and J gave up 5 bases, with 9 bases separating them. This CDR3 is CASSTLANNEQFF. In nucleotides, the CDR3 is TGTGCCAGTAGTACACTGGCGAACAATGAGCAGTTCTTC.

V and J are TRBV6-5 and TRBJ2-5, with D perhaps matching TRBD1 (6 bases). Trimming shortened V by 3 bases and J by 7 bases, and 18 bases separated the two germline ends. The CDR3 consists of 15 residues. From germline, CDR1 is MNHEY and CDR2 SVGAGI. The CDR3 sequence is CASSYSFDIRGTQYF. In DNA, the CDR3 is TGTGCCAGCAGTTATTCCTTCGACATCAGGGGGACCCAGTACTTC.

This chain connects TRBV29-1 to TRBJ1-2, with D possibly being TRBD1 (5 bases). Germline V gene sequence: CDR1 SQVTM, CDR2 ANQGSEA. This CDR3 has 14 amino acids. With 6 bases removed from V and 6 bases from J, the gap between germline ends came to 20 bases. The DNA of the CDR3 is TGCAGCGTGGACAAGGATAAGGTAAGGAATGGCTACACCTTC. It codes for CSVDKDKVRNGYTF. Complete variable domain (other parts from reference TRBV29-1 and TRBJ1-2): SAVISQKPSRDICQRGTSLTIQCQVDSQVTMMFWYRQQPGQSLTLIATANQGSEATYESGFVIDKFPISRPNLTFSTLTVSNMSPEDSSIYLCSVDKDKVRNGYTFGSGTRLTVV.

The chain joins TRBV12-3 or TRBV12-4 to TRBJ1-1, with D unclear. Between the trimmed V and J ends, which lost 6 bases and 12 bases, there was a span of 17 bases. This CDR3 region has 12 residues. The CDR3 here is CASSPLRAETFF. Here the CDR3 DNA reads TGTGCCAGCAGCCCTCTACGGGCCGAGACTTTCTTT.

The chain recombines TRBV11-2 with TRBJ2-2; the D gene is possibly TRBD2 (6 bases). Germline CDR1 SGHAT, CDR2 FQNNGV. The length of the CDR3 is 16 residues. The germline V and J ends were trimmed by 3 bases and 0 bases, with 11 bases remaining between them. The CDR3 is CASSLGTGANTGELFF. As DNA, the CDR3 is TGTGCCAGCAGCTTGGGGACGGGGGCGAACACCGGGGAGCTGTTTTTT.

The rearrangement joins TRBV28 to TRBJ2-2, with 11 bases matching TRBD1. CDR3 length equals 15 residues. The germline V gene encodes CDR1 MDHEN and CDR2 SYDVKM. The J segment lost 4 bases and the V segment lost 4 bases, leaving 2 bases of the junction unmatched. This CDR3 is CASSSGQGATGELFF. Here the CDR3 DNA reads TGTGCCAGCAGTTCCGGACAGGGGGCCACCGGGGAGCTGTTTTTT.

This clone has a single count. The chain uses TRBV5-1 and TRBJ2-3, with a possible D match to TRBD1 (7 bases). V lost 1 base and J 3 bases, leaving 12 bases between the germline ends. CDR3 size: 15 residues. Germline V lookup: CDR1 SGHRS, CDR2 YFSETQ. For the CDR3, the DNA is TGCGCCAGCAGCTTGCAGGGGGGCCCGACAGATACGCAGTATTTT. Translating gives CASSLQGGPTDTQYF. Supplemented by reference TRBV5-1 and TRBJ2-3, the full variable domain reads KAGVTQTPRYLIKTRGQQVTLSCSPISGHRSVSWYQQTPGQGLQFLFEYFSETQRNKGNFPGRFSGRQFSNSRSEMNVSTLELGDSALYLCASSLQGGPTDTQYFGPGTRLTVL.

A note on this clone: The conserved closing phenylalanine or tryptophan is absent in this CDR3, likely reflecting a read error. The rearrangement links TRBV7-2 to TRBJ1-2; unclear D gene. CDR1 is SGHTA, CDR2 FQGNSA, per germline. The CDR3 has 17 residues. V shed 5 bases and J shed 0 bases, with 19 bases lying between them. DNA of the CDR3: TGTGCCAGCAGCCCTGCTGGCGGCGCGGGCGCTAACTATGGCTACACCCTC. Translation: CASSPAGGAGANYGYTL.

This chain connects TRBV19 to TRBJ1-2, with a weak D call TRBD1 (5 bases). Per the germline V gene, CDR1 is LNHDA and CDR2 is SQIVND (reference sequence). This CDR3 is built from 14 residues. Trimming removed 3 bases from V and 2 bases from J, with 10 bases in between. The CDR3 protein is CASSMYTGNYGYTF. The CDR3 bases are TGTGCCAGTAGTATGTATACAGGAAACTATGGCTACACCTTC.

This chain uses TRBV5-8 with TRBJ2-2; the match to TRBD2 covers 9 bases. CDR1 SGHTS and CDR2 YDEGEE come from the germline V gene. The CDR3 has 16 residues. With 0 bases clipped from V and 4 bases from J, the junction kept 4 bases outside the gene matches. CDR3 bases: TGTGCCAGCAGCTTGGGGGCGACTAGCGGCACCGGGGAGCTGTTTTTT. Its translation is CASSLGATSGTGELFF.

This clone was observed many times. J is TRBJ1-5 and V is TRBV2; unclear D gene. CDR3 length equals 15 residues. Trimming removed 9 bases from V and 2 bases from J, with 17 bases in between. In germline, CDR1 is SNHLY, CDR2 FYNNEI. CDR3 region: CASEKDRGGNQPQHF. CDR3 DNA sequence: TGTGCCAGTGAAAAAGATCGGGGAGGCAATCAGCCCCAGCATTTT.

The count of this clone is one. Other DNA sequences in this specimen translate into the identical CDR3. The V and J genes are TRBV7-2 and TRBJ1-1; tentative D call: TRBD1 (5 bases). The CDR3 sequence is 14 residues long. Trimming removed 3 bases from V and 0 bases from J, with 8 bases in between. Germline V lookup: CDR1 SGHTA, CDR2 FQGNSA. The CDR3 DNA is TGTGCCAGCAGCTTGGGGGGAGTGAACACTGAAGCTTTCTTT. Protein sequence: CASSLGGVNTEAFF.

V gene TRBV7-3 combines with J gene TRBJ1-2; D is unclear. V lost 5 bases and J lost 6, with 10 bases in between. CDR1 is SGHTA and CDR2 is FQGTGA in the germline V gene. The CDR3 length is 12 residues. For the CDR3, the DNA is TGTGCCAGCAGCGGGGAGAGGGATGGCTACACCTTC. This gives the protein CASSGERDGYTF.

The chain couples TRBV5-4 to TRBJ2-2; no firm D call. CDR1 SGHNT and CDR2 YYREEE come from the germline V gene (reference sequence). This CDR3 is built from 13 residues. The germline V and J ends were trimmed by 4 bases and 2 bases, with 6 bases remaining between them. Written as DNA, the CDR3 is TGTGCCAGCAGCCACAAAAACACCGGGGAGCTGTTTTTT. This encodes CASSHKNTGELFF.